The 5 T cell receptor beta chains below come from one sample, sequenced in a study of CD8 T cells in ankylosing spondylitis. Whole-study results and caveats: Fewer than ten highly homologous variants made up a TCR beta motif that seemed to typify ankylosing spondylitis blood.

One entry per CDR3 protein results from TCRdb running MiXCR on the 5' RACE reads. The profile shows about 540,000 distinct CDR3 sequences, roughly 13% of them singletons. Their cognate antigens are unknown. Sequenced material: blood, either unsorted or a sorted T cell fraction (not recorded which). These receptors all stem from a male donor with ankylosing spondylitis.

Here the CDR3 reads CASSLKRGSTDTQYF. CDR3 DNA: TGTGCCAGCAGCTTGAAGCGGGGGAGCACAGATACGCAGTATTTT. The chain is built from TRBV5-6 and TRBJ2-3, with 8 bases fitting TRBD2. This CDR3 spans 15 amino acids. Germline values: CDR1 SGHDT, CDR2 YYEEEE. Trimming at V came to 1 base and at J to 0 bases, leaving 1 base not matched to a gene. The full variable domain, in which reference TRBV5-6 and TRBJ2-3 provide the parts outside the CDR3, is DAGVTQSPTHLIKTRGQQVTLRCSPKSGHDTVSWYQQALGQGPQFIFQYYEEEERQRGNFPDRFSGHQFPNYSSELNVNALLLGDSALYLCASSLKRGSTDTQYFGPGTRLTVL.

This sequence joins TRBV20-1 and TRBJ2-7, with D tentatively TRBD2 (6 bases). Trimming shortened V by 5 bases and J by 2 bases, and 10 bases separated the two germline ends. This CDR3 has 12 amino acids. Looked up from germline, CDR1 is DFQATT and CDR2 is SNEGSKA (reference sequence). This chain's CDR3 is CSASGDPYEQYF. Here the CDR3 DNA reads TGCAGTGCTTCGGGGGATCCCTACGAGCAGTACTTC.

This clonotype was recorded a few times. The chain links TRBV7-9 to TRBJ2-5; TRBD2 matches at 7 bases. CDR3 size: 14 residues. Germline CDR1 SEHNR, CDR2 FQNEAQ (reference sequence). The V gene end was trimmed by 7 bases and the J gene end by 1 base; junction bases not matched to a gene: 6. CDR3 sequence: CASMGGAIQETQYF. The CDR3 nucleotides read TGTGCCAGCATGGGAGGGGCGATCCAAGAGACCCAGTACTTC.

This clonotype showed up just a few times. CDR3 nucleotide sequence: TGTGCCAGCAGCTTAGAGTCGGGACAGCACTACGAGCAGTACTTC. As protein: CASSLESGQHYEQYF. The chain uses TRBV7-9 and TRBJ2-7; 7 bases line up with TRBD1. Germline V gene data show CDR1 as SEHNR and CDR2 as FQNEAQ (reference sequence). The CDR3 contains 15 residues. Trimming took 1 base from V and 3 from J; bases not matched to a gene: 6.

This clonotype was seen more than once but under ten times. This chain connects TRBV2 to TRBJ2-1, with 12 bases identical to TRBD2. J gave up 4 bases and V 6 bases, and 7 bases lay outside the gene matches. The germline V gene has CDR1 SNHLY and CDR2 FYNNEI. This CDR3 is built from 16 residues. In DNA form, the CDR3 reads TGTGCCAGCAGAGTTAGGACTAGCGGGGAATACAATGAGCAGTTCTTC. Protein product: CASRVRTSGEYNEQFF.